This T cell receptor beta chain was profiled in a study of identical twins. This clonotype was seen more than once but under ten times. This CDR3 has 14 amino acids. The ends were cut back, 2 bases at V and 7 bases at J, with 12 bases in the middle. TCRdb re-called the 5' RACE reads with MiXCR, one entry per CDR3 protein. The sample contains about 530,000 distinct CDR3 sequences, roughly 15% of which appear only once. This sample was shared with a second study, whose subject was yellow fever vaccine responses in identical twins.

This clonotype originated in a woman aged 18-29 years in good health. The sequenced sample consisted of CD4+ T cells sorted from blood. The chain combines TRBV12-3 or TRBV12-4 with TRBJ1-5; maybe TRBD1 (5 bases). The CDR3 region has the DNA TGTGCCAGCAGTTTAAGGGGAACGGAGCAGCCCCAGCATTTT. As protein: CASSLRGTEQPQHF.